This T cell receptor beta chain appears in the sequencing data of a study of T-cell reconstitution after alpha-beta-depleted transplantation in children. Preparation of the TCRbeta library used unique molecular identifiers. TCRdb passed the PCR reads through MiXCR, listing each CDR3 protein once. Here the sample spans some 500,000 distinct CDR3 sequences, approximately 20% being singletons. This CDR3 has 13 amino acids. The V and J ends lost 7 bases and 3 bases respectively, with 10 bases between them. The germline CDR1 and CDR2 sequences are LGHDT and YNNKEL (reference sequence). This clonotype was obtained from a human donor who donated a stem cell graft to a child with acute lymphoblastic leukemia. The rearrangement joins TRBV3-1 to TRBJ2-1; TRBD1 might be the D (5 bases). Here the sequenced sample was PBMCs from the stem cell graft donor, taken from the stem cell graft. The CDR3 nucleotides read TGTGCCAGCATCGGCCAGGGCTACAATGAGCAGTTCTTC. It yields the protein CASIGQGYNEQFF.